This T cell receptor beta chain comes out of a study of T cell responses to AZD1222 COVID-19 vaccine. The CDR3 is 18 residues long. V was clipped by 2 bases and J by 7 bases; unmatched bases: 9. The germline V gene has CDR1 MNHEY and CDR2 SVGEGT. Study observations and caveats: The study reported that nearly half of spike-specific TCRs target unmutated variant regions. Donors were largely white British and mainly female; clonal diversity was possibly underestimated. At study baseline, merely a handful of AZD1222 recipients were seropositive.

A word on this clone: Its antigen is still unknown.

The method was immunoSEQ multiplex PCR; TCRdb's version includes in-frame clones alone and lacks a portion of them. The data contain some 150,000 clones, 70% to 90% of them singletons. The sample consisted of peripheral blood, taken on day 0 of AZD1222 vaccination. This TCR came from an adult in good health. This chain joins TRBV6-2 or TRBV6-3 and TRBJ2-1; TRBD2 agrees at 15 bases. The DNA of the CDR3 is TGTGCCAGCAGTTACAGTTTTGGACTAGCGGGAGGGGGGAATGAGCAGTTCTTC. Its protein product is CASSYSFGLAGGGNEQFF.